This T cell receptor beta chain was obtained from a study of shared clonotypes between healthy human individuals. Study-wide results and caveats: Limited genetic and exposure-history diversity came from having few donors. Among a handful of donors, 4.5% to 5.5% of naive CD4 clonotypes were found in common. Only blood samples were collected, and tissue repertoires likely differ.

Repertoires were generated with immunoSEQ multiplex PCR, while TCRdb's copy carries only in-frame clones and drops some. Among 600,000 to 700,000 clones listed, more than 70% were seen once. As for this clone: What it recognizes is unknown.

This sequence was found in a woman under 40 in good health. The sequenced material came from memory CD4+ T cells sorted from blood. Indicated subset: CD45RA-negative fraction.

CDR3 in amino acids: CAWSGRGHQETQYF. CDR3 bases: TGTGCCTGGAGTGGCAGGGGGCACCAAGAGACCCAGTACTTC. The J gene is TRBJ2-5, the V gene TRBV30; 8 bases line up with TRBD1. Germline assignment: CDR1 GTSNPN and CDR2 SVGIG (reference sequence). This CDR3 has 14 amino acids. The trim removed 1 base at V and 0 bases at J, leaving 1 base unmatched.